These T cell receptor beta chains were read from a single sample in a study of shared clonotypes between healthy human individuals. TCRdb keeps only in-frame clones here, not all; method: immunoSEQ multiplex PCR. The data show approximately 2.4 million clones, more than 90% seen once. Sequenced material: naive CD4+ T cells sorted from blood. These receptors originate from a man aged 18 to 35 in good health. Each CDR3 is given without its conserved first and last residue.

TRBV6-1,TRBJ1-5,14,ASSDRTGLGREPQH
TRBV30,TRBJ2-1,11,AWSKGQYNEQF
TRBV2,TRBJ2-2,10,ASTVIRGELF
TRBV18,TRBJ2-7,13,ASSPSTSSSYEQY
TRBV9,TRBJ2-1,12,ASSVATHNGEQF
TRBV29-1,TRBJ1-5,11,SVEGARGQPQH
TRBV30,TRBJ1-5,14,AWSVGPPNSNQPQH
TRBV30,TRBJ2-2,12,AWRFTGNTGELF
TRBV7-9,TRBJ2-5,13,ASSSGQGYQETQY
TRBV27,TRBJ1-1,12,ASSSTGRNTEAF
TRBV9,TRBJ2-7,14,ASSVATGLAGVRQY
TRBV5-4,TRBJ2-1,12,ASSSTTGPASLF
TRBV29-1,TRBJ1-2,13,SANLRETGSYGYT
TRBV10-3,TRBJ2-7,13,AISEKGQGPYEQY
TRBV2,TRBJ2-7,13,ASSGRDSLSYEQY
TRBV6-1,TRBJ2-7,11,ASISAGPYEQY
TRBV15,TRBJ1-1,11,ATREEMNTEAF
TRBV2,TRBJ1-2,10,ASSDAGYGYT
TRBV9,TRBJ1-6,14,ASSLRPSSYNSPLH
TRBV5-4,TRBJ1-3,13,ASSLSEGIGNTIY
TRBV6-6,TRBJ1-4,13,ASRSYDGLDEKLF
TRBV4-3,TRBJ2-2,14,ASSQETVRSAGELF
TRBV7-3,TRBJ2-1,14,ASSHTSRVSYNEQF
TRBV6-1,TRBJ1-5,11,ASSESRNQPQH
TRBV5-1,TRBJ2-4,14,ASSHTSGGGKNIQY
TRBV4-3,TRBJ2-7,13,ASSQIAGISYEQY
TRBV7-9,TRBJ2-7,13,ASSFMATGGREQY
TRBV27,TRBJ1-6,14,ASSFLGRAEGSPLH
TRBV7-9,TRBJ2-7,10,ASSLTLYEQY
TRBV5-4,TRBJ1-6,16,ASSLTGTASSYNSPLH
TRBV25-1,TRBJ2-7,12,ASSEYIRDSEQY
TRBV5-8,TRBJ2-3,14,ASSLGNRGQADTQY
TRBV13,TRBJ2-7,12,ASSLGGTSVEQY
TRBV6-1,TRBJ2-1,13,ASSGGGLGSNEQF
TRBV10-3,TRBJ2-1,9,AISEYDEQF
TRBV7-9,TRBJ1-1,12,ASNLRHEGTEAF
TRBV6-1,TRBJ2-7,9,ASSVGAWEY
TRBV4-3,TRBJ2-7,17,ASSQEVTSGSLATVEQY
TRBV14,TRBJ1-2,10,ASSQELYGYT